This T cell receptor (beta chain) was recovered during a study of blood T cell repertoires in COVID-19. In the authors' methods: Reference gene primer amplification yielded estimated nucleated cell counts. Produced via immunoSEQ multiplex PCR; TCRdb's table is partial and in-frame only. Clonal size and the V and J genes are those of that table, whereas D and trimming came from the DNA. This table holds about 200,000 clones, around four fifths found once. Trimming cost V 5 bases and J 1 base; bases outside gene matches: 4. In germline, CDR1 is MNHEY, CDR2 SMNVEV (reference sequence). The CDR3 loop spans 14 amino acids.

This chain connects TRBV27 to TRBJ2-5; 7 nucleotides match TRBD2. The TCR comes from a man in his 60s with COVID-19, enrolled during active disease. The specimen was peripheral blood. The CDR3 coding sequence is TGTGCCAGCAGTCTAAGCGGGATCCAAGAGACCCAGTACTTC. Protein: CASSLSGIQETQYF.